A single sample gave rise to the 28 T cell receptor beta chains below, sequenced in a study of blood T cell repertoires in COVID-19. Data came from immunoSEQ multiplex PCR; TCRdb stores just in-frame clones and leaves some out. Of nearly 350,000 clones detected, 88% appear once; the ten largest clones hold 6% to 8%. The sample comprised peripheral blood. Receptors were obtained from a woman in her 70s with COVID-19, enrolled during active disease.

The chain joins TRBV9 to TRBJ2-3; tentative D call: TRBD2 (5 bases). The CDR3 length is 15 residues. Germline lookup yields CDR1 SGDLS and CDR2 YYNGEE. Deletions cut 4 bases from V and 2 bases from J, with 14 bases between. As DNA, the CDR3 is TGTGCCAGCAGCCTCCGGACTGCTGCCACAGATACGCAGTATTTT. As protein: CASSLRTAATDTQYF. The full variable domain, with the rest looked up from reference TRBV9 and TRBJ2-3, is DSGVTQTPKHLITATGQRVTLRCSPRSGDLSVYWYQQSLDQGLQFLIQYYNGEERAKGNILERFSAQQFPDLHSELNLSSLELGDSALYFCASSLRTAATDTQYFGPGTRLTVL.

V gene TRBV4-2 combines with J gene TRBJ2-6; D uncertain. The CDR3 is 17 amino acids. Germline CDR1 and CDR2: LGHNA and YNFKEQ. Trimming removed 1 base at V and 0 bases at J, with 10 bases between. CDR3 nucleotide sequence: TGTGCCAGCAGCCAAGTCCTTGTGAGCTCTGGGGCCAACGTCCTGACTTTC. The encoded protein is CASSQVLVSSGANVLTF.

The chain recombines TRBV12-3 or TRBV12-4 with TRBJ1-1, with 7 nucleotides matching TRBD1. Trimming removed 6 bases from V and 6 bases from J; junction bases left unmatched: 7. This CDR3 region has 13 residues. In nucleotides, the CDR3 is TGTGCCAGCAGATACAGGGGAGTAGCTGAAGCTTTCTTT. Residues: CASRYRGVAEAFF.

The chain links TRBV13 to TRBJ1-1, with D possibly being TRBD1 (5 bases). Germline V gene lookup returns CDR1 PRHDT and CDR2 FYEKMQ (reference sequence). V was cut by 8 bases and J by 7 bases, with 11 bases left in between. The CDR3 runs 11 residues. In DNA, the CDR3 is TGTGCCAGCGAAGGGGTCAGTGAAGCTTTCTTT. Translated, it gives CASEGVSEAFF.

This clone was observed once. The genes are TRBV7-2 and TRBJ1-2; 7 bases are shared with TRBD1. The germline V gene has CDR1 SGHTA and CDR2 FQGNSA. V shed 2 bases and J 4 bases; nucleotides not matched to a gene: 7. CDR3 length: 15 residues. As DNA, the CDR3 is TGTGCCAGCAGCTTATTTCAGGCAGGGGGCTATGGCTACACCTTC. Residues: CASSLFQAGGYGYTF.

The gene calls are TRBV10-2 and TRBJ2-3; 8 bases map to TRBD2. The J segment lost 3 bases and the V segment lost 6 bases, leaving 8 bases of the junction unmatched. This CDR3 comprises 15 residues. The germline gives CDR1 WSHSY, CDR2 SAAADI. The CDR3 spells CASSPWGTSTDTQYF. The CDR3 DNA is TGCGCCAGCAGCCCCTGGGGGACTAGTACAGATACGCAGTATTTT.

The rearrangement uses TRBV24-1 and TRBJ2-7, with D perhaps TRBD2 (5 bases). The CDR3 covers 13 residues. Trimming removed 4 bases at V and 5 bases at J, with 11 bases between. CDR1 and CDR2 from the germline V gene are KGHDR and SFDVKD. The CDR3 nucleotides are TGTGCCACCAGTGACCCTCCGGGGAACGAGCAGTACTTC. This codes for CATSDPPGNEQYF.

This chain connects TRBV9 to TRBJ1-2, with D perhaps TRBD1 (6 bases). CDR1 and CDR2 from the germline V gene are SGDLS and YYNGEE. The CDR3 contains 15 residues. V was clipped by 3 bases and J by 4 bases, with 16 bases between them. CDR3 nucleotides: TGTGCCAGCAGCGCCTCAACGGACAGCGGCTATGGCTACACCTTC. Its translation is CASSASTDSGYGYTF.

The chain carries TRBV5-8 and TRBJ1-1; the D gene is possibly TRBD1 (5 bases). The V gene lost 1 base and the J gene lost 5 bases, with 12 bases spanning the gap. The CDR3 is 14 amino acids. Germline V gives CDR1 SGHTS, CDR2 YDEGEE. The chain's CDR3 is CASSLWGVGTEAFF. CDR3 bases: TGTGCCAGCAGCTTGTGGGGGGTTGGGACTGAAGCTTTCTTT.

This chain connects TRBV4-1 to TRBJ1-5, with a weak D call TRBD1 (6 bases). Trimming cost V 5 bases and J 0 bases, with 8 bases left between them. The CDR3 runs to 14 residues. Per the germline V gene, CDR1 is MGHRA and CDR2 is YSYEKL. The CDR3 coding sequence is TGCGCCAGCAGCGTACAGGGTAGCAATCAGCCCCAGCATTTT. Translating gives CASSVQGSNQPQHF.

The chain uses TRBV7-3 and TRBJ2-7; maybe TRBD1 (6 bases). Germline V gene sequence: CDR1 SGHTA, CDR2 FQGTGA. This CDR3 comprises 13 residues. V lost 5 bases, J lost 3 bases, and 11 bases lay in between. The CDR3 sequence: CASSRDIHYEQYF. CDR3 DNA sequence: TGTGCCAGCAGCCGGGACATCCACTACGAGCAGTACTTC.

The V and J genes are TRBV27 and TRBJ2-3; TRBD2 is a possible D gene (6 bases). V dropped 3 bases and J dropped 3 bases, with 13 bases sitting between them. The CDR3 is 15 residues long. Per the germline V gene, CDR1 is MNHEY and CDR2 is SMNVEV (reference sequence). The CDR3 is CASSLGGARTDTQYF. Written as DNA, the CDR3 is TGTGCCAGCAGTTTGGGCGGGGCGAGGACAGATACGCAGTATTTT.

V usage is TRBV30 and J usage is TRBJ1-3, with unresolved D. CDR1 and CDR2 from the germline V gene are GTSNPN and SVGIG (reference sequence). V lost 1 base and J lost 0, with 7 bases in between. There are 14 residues in the CDR3. The CDR3 here is CAWSGRSSGNTIYF. The CDR3 DNA reads as TGTGCCTGGAGTGGCCGGAGCTCTGGAAACACCATATATTTT.

CDR3 DNA: TGTGCCAGCATGGGGGGGAGCTCCTACGAGCAGTACTTC. It is translated as CASMGGSSYEQYF. The chain has TRBV2 and TRBJ2-7; 7 bases fit TRBD2. The CDR3 is 13 amino acids. Losses at the gene ends were 7 bases for V and 0 bases for J; bases not matched to a gene: 3. CDR1 and CDR2 from the germline V gene are SNHLY and FYNNEI.

In regard to this clone: Other nucleotide sequences in the sample specify the same CDR3. The J gene is TRBJ1-2, the V gene TRBV7-8; maybe TRBD1 (5 bases). The V end lost 1 base, the J end lost 7 bases, and 10 bases lay between the germline ends. Germline CDR1 reads SGHVS; CDR2 reads FQNEAQ. The CDR3 length is 13 residues. The CDR3 DNA is TGTGCCAGCAGCTTAGGCGGGGGAGGTGGCTACACCTTC. Translation: CASSLGGGGGYTF.

The chain combines TRBV10-3 with TRBJ1-2; 11 bases line up with TRBD1. The ends lost 9 bases at V and 0 bases at J; junction bases unmatched: 6. The CDR3 runs 15 residues. Germline CDR1 is ENHRY and CDR2 is SYGVKD. As DNA, the CDR3 is TGTGCCATTGGACAGGGGGCAACTCCTAACTATGGCTACACCTTC. Its protein is CAIGQGATPNYGYTF.

The chain employs TRBV28 and TRBJ2-1, with TRBD1 matching 7 bases. The CDR3 consists of 15 residues. Trimming removed 4 bases from V and 4 bases from J; junction bases left unmatched: 7. CDR1 and CDR2 (germline): MDHEN, SYDVKM. The CDR3 nucleotides read TGTGCCAGCAGTTCGGGACAGCTTGAATACAATGAGCAGTTCTTC. Encoded protein: CASSSGQLEYNEQFF.

The chain carries TRBV27 and TRBJ1-2, with D possibly TRBD1 on 6 matching bases. V lost 6 bases and J lost 5, with 16 bases in between. Germline values: CDR1 MNHEY, CDR2 SMNVEV (reference sequence). This CDR3 comprises 14 residues. Here the CDR3 reads CASRGRGREYGYTF. The CDR3 DNA follows: TGTGCCAGCAGGGGGAGGGGGAGGGAATATGGCTACACCTTC.

The chain couples TRBV18 to TRBJ1-2; weak D call: TRBD1 (6 bases). CDR3 size: 14 residues. The germline V and J ends were trimmed by 3 bases and 7 bases, with 15 bases remaining between them. Germline values: CDR1 KGHSH, CDR2 LQKENI. The CDR3 loop is CASSPKDSLPGYTF. The CDR3 DNA reads as TGTGCCAGCTCACCTAAGGACAGCCTCCCTGGCTACACCTTC.

The chain employs TRBV30 and TRBJ2-5, with D perhaps matching TRBD1 (6 bases). This CDR3 is built from 12 residues. Trimming shortened V by 3 bases and J by 7 bases, and 12 bases separated the two germline ends. Germline-derived CDR1 and CDR2 are GTSNPN and SVGIG (reference sequence). CDR3 nucleotides: TGTGCCTGGAGACAGGGTAGTGGGACCCAGTACTTC. It encodes CAWRQGSGTQYF.

The gene calls are TRBV5-1 and TRBJ1-2; TRBD1 agrees at 7 bases. The CDR3 has 17 residues. Germline assignment: CDR1 SGHRS and CDR2 YFSETQ. The trim removed 3 bases at V and 6 bases at J, leaving 17 bases unmatched. CDR3 sequence reads: CASSSGFRGRGNHGYTF. Written as DNA, the CDR3 is TGCGCCAGCAGCTCGGGGTTCCGTGGCAGGGGGAACCATGGCTACACCTTC.

The chain's CDR3 is CASRVGTGRQYEQYF. The CDR3 DNA reads TGTGCCAGCAGGGTCGGGACAGGCAGGCAGTACGAGCAGTACTTC. This chain links TRBV27 with TRBJ2-7; 8 bases are a match to TRBD1. J was trimmed by 4 bases and V by 6 bases; bases with no gene match: 11. This CDR3 is built from 15 residues. From germline, CDR1 is MNHEY and CDR2 SMNVEV (reference sequence).

This chain links TRBV7-9 with TRBJ2-7, with D perhaps TRBD1 (5 bases). This CDR3 has 14 residues. Trimming pared 1 base from V and 2 bases from J, leaving 9 bases between. Per the germline V gene, CDR1 is SEHNR and CDR2 is FQNEAQ (reference sequence). CDR3 region: CASSLDTGAYEQYF. The DNA for the CDR3 is TGTGCCAGCAGCTTAGACACAGGAGCCTACGAGCAGTACTTC.

The J gene is TRBJ2-4, the V gene TRBV6-1; D remains unclear. In germline, CDR1 is MNHNS, CDR2 SASEGT. The CDR3 sequence is 16 residues long. Trimming pared 0 bases from V and 1 base from J, leaving 10 bases between. In DNA form, the CDR3 reads TGTGCCAGCAGTGAAGCGGGCCAGAAGGCCAAAAACATTCAGTACTTC. It codes for CASSEAGQKAKNIQYF.

The sample holds a few counts of this clone. This rearrangement joins TRBV2 to TRBJ2-7; TRBD2 aligns across 12 bases. In germline, CDR1 is SNHLY, CDR2 FYNNEI. This CDR3 contains 15 residues. Trimming removed 6 bases from V and 3 bases from J; junction bases left unmatched: 6. The CDR3 nucleotides read TGTGCCAGCAGGGAACTAGCGGGGGGAGTCTACGAGCAGTACTTC. Residues: CASRELAGGVYEQYF.

This clone was picked up one time. The chain joins TRBV5-1 to TRBJ2-4; 7 nucleotides align to TRBD2. CDR3 length: 15 amino acids. The V gene's germline CDR1 is SGHRS and CDR2 YFSETQ. V lost 0 bases, J lost 6 bases, and 6 bases stayed unmatched. CDR3 nucleotide sequence: TGCGCCAGCAGCTTGGTGGCCGGGGAGGGAAACATTCAGTACTTC. It yields the protein CASSLVAGEGNIQYF.

The chain joins TRBV6-2 or TRBV6-3 to TRBJ2-1; TRBD2 aligns across 12 bases. The CDR3 runs 14 residues. Trimming removed 9 bases from V and 10 bases from J; junction bases left unmatched: 10. The V gene's germline CDR1 is MNHEY and CDR2 SVGEGT. CDR3 residues: CASSLAGGLREQFF. In DNA, the CDR3 is TGTGCCAGTAGTCTAGCGGGGGGGCTTAGGGAGCAGTTCTTC.

V gene TRBV10-2 combines with J gene TRBJ1-1; D possibly corresponds to TRBD1 (6 bases). The CDR3 loop spans 14 amino acids. Germline values: CDR1 WSHSY, CDR2 SAAADI. The V end lost 6 bases, the J end lost 3 bases, and 14 bases lay between the germline ends. CDR3 in amino acids: CASRIQGLYTEAFF. The CDR3 DNA is TGCGCCAGCAGAATTCAGGGGTTGTACACTGAAGCTTTCTTT.